The 27 T cell receptor beta chains given below trace back to one sample, sequenced in a study of long-term antiretroviral therapy in people with HIV. The libraries were made with immunoSEQ v3.0 at survey level. Generated by immunoSEQ multiplex PCR, the TCRdb table keeps only in-frame clones and is missing some. The sample has under 8,500 clones; 70% to 90% are singletons. The sequences come from unsorted PBMCs, collected 3.7 years after starting antiretroviral therapy. The source is a woman in her forties or fifties with HIV.

The chain recombines TRBV7-9 with TRBJ1-1; 7 bases match TRBD1. V lost 5 bases to trimming and J lost 9 bases; unmatched junction nucleotides: 3. The CDR3 length is 11 residues. CDR1 is SEHNR and CDR2 is FQNEAQ in the germline V gene (reference sequence). The CDR3 nucleotides read TGTGCCAGCAGCAACAGGGGCCAAGCTTTCTTT. This translates into CASSNRGQAFF.

V usage is TRBV11-3 and J usage is TRBJ2-7; possible D gene TRBD2, 6 bases. The V gene lost 5 bases and the J gene lost 5 bases, with 10 bases spanning the gap. CDR1 and CDR2 from the germline V gene are SGHNT and YENEEA. The CDR3 covers 12 residues. This CDR3 is CASSDASDEQYF. The CDR3 bases are TGTGCCAGCAGCGATGCTAGCGACGAGCAGTACTTC. The entire variable domain, with the rest obtained from reference TRBV11-3 and TRBJ2-7, is as follows: EAGVVQSPRYKIIEKKQPVAFWCNPISGHNTLYWYLQNLGQGPELLIRYENEEAVDDSQLPKDRFSAERLKGVDSTLKIQPAELGDSAVYLCASSDASDEQYFGPGTRLTVT.

The chain is built from TRBV2 and TRBJ1-4, with TRBD1 matching 9 bases. The CDR3 contains 14 residues. V lost 4 bases and J lost 5; bases outside the gene matches: 2. Germline assignment: CDR1 SNHLY and CDR2 FYNNEI. The CDR3 reads CASSGQGGNEKLFF. The DNA of the CDR3 is TGTGCCAGCAGTGGACAGGGGGGGAATGAAAAACTGTTTTTT.

This clone was observed a single time. The V and J genes are TRBV7-2 and TRBJ1-2; D unresolved. The CDR3 has 14 residues. V lost 5 bases to trimming and J lost 7 bases, with 17 bases between them. Germline lookup yields CDR1 SGHTA and CDR2 FQGNSA. CDR3 nucleotides: TGTGCCAGCAGCCAGTATATTGAAGCGGCTGGCTACACCTTC. Its translation is CASSQYIEAAGYTF.

The rearrangement uses TRBV2 and TRBJ1-5; unclear D gene. V lost 5 bases and J lost 0, with 8 bases in between. CDR3 length: 14 residues. The germline V gene encodes CDR1 SNHLY and CDR2 FYNNEI. CDR3 in DNA: TGTGCCAGCAGTAAAAGACCTAGCAATCAGCCCCAGCATTTT. Translation gives CASSKRPSNQPQHF.

The chain carries TRBV10-3 and TRBJ2-5; 7 bases map to TRBD1. Germline CDR1 and CDR2: ENHRY and SYGVKD. The CDR3 totals 16 residues. V shed 2 bases and J 1 base; nucleotides not matched to a gene: 7. CDR3 coding DNA: TGTGCCATCAGTGAGGAGGCTGGGACAGTCCAAGAGACCCAGTACTTC. It is translated as CAISEEAGTVQETQYF.

The chain uses TRBV28 and TRBJ2-7; 12 bases agree with TRBD2. CDR1 is MDHEN and CDR2 is SYDVKM in the germline V gene. V gave up 6 bases and J gave up 3 bases; unmatched junction bases: 6. This CDR3 contains 15 residues. In nucleotides, the CDR3 is TGTGCCAGCAGCCCCGGACTAGCGGGAAGCTACGAGCAGTACTTC. Amino acids: CASSPGLAGSYEQYF.

CDR3 region: CASTNFPGVYGYTF. CDR3 nucleotide sequence: TGTGCCAGTACAAATTTTCCGGGGGTCTATGGCTACACCTTC. The chain combines TRBV19 with TRBJ1-2; possibly TRBD1 for D (5 bases). Trimming cost V 7 bases and J 4 bases, with 16 bases left between them. This CDR3 has 14 residues. The germline V gene encodes CDR1 LNHDA and CDR2 SQIVND (reference sequence).

This clone was found a few times. The chain carries TRBV6-5 and TRBJ2-7; TRBD1 might be the D (5 bases). The CDR3 extends over 14 amino acids. Germline assignment: CDR1 MNHEY and CDR2 SVGAGI. V was cut by 3 bases and J by 4 bases, with 13 bases left in between. The CDR3 here is CASSYQQDSYEQYF. The CDR3 DNA follows: TGTGCCAGCAGTTATCAACAGGATTCGTACGAGCAGTACTTC.

The chain has TRBV18 and TRBJ2-7; 8 nucleotides match TRBD1. J was trimmed by 4 bases and V by 5 bases; bases with no gene match: 7. Germline lookup yields CDR1 KGHSH and CDR2 LQKENI. The CDR3 contains 14 residues. CDR3 amino acids: CASSTGQGYYEQYF. As DNA, the CDR3 is TGTGCCAGCTCAACCGGACAGGGTTATTACGAGCAGTACTTC. Using reference TRBV18 and TRBJ2-7 for the parts outside the CDR3, the full variable domain is NAGVMQNPRHLVRRRGQEARLRCSPMKGHSHVYWYRQLPEEGLKFMVYLQKENIIDESGMPKERFSAEFPKEGPSILRIQQVVRGDSAAYFCASSTGQGYYEQYFGPGTRLTVT.

The gene calls are TRBV5-8 and TRBJ1-2, with 7 bases lining up with TRBD1. The ends lost 3 bases at V and 8 bases at J; junction bases unmatched: 4. The CDR3 extends over 12 amino acids. Germline CDR1 is SGHTS and CDR2 is YDEGEE. CDR3 loop: CASSWTGGGYTF. The CDR3 DNA reads as TGTGCCAGCAGCTGGACAGGTGGCGGCTACACCTTC.

The chain recombines TRBV5-1 with TRBJ2-1, with D perhaps matching TRBD2 (5 bases). With 0 bases removed from V and 8 bases from J, the gap between germline ends came to 12 bases. The length of the CDR3 is 14 residues. CDR1 SGHRS and CDR2 YFSETQ come from the germline V gene. The CDR3: CASSLVSSNHEQFF. The CDR3 DNA reads TGCGCCAGCAGCTTGGTTTCTAGCAACCATGAGCAGTTCTTC. The full variable domain, completed using reference TRBV5-1 and TRBJ2-1, is KAGVTQTPRYLIKTRGQQVTLSCSPISGHRSVSWYQQTPGQGLQFLFEYFSETQRNKGNFPGRFSGRQFSNSRSEMNVSTLELGDSALYLCASSLVSSNHEQFFGPGTRLTVL.

In this sample, this clone turned up a few times. This chain uses TRBV6-6 with TRBJ1-2; TRBD1 agrees at 10 bases. Germline V CDR1 and CDR2: MNHNY, SVGAGI (reference sequence). The CDR3 loop spans 12 amino acids. Trimming at V came to 0 bases and at J to 13 bases, leaving 2 bases not matched to a gene. This CDR3 is CASSYSGQGSTF. The CDR3 DNA reads as TGTGCCAGCAGTTACTCGGGACAGGGGTCCACCTTC.

This rearrangement joins TRBV5-4 to TRBJ2-7; no clear D. V shed 0 bases and J shed 2 bases, with 12 bases lying between them. Germline loops: CDR1 SGHNT, CDR2 YYREEE (reference sequence). The CDR3 sequence is 15 residues long. CDR3 protein: CASSLVVGTTYEQYF. The CDR3 DNA reads TGTGCCAGCAGCTTGGTTGTGGGTACCACCTACGAGCAGTACTTC.

The J gene is TRBJ1-1, the V gene TRBV2, with D possibly being TRBD1 (5 bases). The V end was cut by 5 bases, the J end by 10 bases, with 11 bases between. The CDR3 sequence is 11 residues long. Germline CDR1 reads SNHLY; CDR2 reads FYNNEI. The CDR3 reads CASSPDRGAFF. CDR3 bases: TGTGCCAGCAGTCCCGATAGGGGAGCTTTCTTT.

This clone was recorded once. The rearrangement uses TRBV13 and TRBJ2-3, with 13 bases lining up with TRBD2. From germline, CDR1 is PRHDT and CDR2 FYEKMQ (reference sequence). The CDR3 is 18 amino acids. V was pared by 4 bases and J by 2 bases, with 9 bases of the junction left unmatched. The CDR3 nucleotides read TGTGCCAGCAGCTCCCCGGGACTAGCGGGACTCCACACAGATACGCAGTATTTT. Its translation is CASSSPGLAGLHTDTQYF.

V usage is TRBV29-1 and J usage is TRBJ2-7; 7 bases align to TRBD1. The CDR3 runs to 14 residues. Germline V gene data show CDR1 as SQVTM and CDR2 as ANQGSEA. Germline trimming cut 7 bases from V and 0 bases from J; bases unmatched to any gene: 9. In DNA form, the CDR3 reads TGCAGCGCTACGGGTGGACAGGACTCCTACGAGCAGTACTTC. It yields the protein CSATGGQDSYEQYF.

J is TRBJ1-6 and V is TRBV18, with 9 bases lining up with TRBD1. This CDR3 has 16 amino acids. The germline V gene has CDR1 KGHSH and CDR2 LQKENI. V lost 3 bases and J lost 9; bases outside the gene matches: 9. The DNA for the CDR3 is TGTGCCAGCTCACCGGTGGACAGGGGAGGCGCTTCACCCCTCCACTTT. Residues: CASSPVDRGGASPLHF.

The V call is TRBV7-2, the J call TRBJ2-7; D may be TRBD1 (6 bases). Deletions cut 5 bases from V and 5 bases from J, with 19 bases between. The CDR3 is 15 amino acids. Germline V gene lookup returns CDR1 SGHTA and CDR2 FQGNSA. This CDR3 reads CASSTSSGVAHEQYF. The DNA of the CDR3 is TGTGCCAGCAGCACCTCTTCAGGGGTGGCGCACGAGCAGTACTTC.

The chain joins TRBV6-1 to TRBJ1-5; TRBD1 is a possible D gene (6 bases). Germline CDR1 and CDR2: MNHNS and SASEGT. This CDR3 has 13 residues. Trimming removed 7 bases from V and 4 bases from J, with 11 bases in between. The DNA for the CDR3 is TGTGCCAGCAACCAGGGGTGGAATCAGCCCCAGCATTTT. Protein: CASNQGWNQPQHF.

This clone was detected only once. The CDR3 bases are TGTGCCAGCAGCGAGATGGAAGGCGGGGAGCTGTTTTTT. It translates to CASSEMEGGELFF. J is TRBJ2-2 and V is TRBV2; D not resolved. V dropped 6 bases and J dropped 7 bases, with 12 bases sitting between them. This CDR3 spans 13 amino acids. Germline V gives CDR1 SNHLY, CDR2 FYNNEI.

This clone was seen a handful of times. J is TRBJ2-7 and V is TRBV7-9; 7 bases are shared with TRBD2. CDR3 length: 15 amino acids. Per germline, CDR1 SEHNR and CDR2 FQNEAQ (reference sequence). Unmatched junction bases numbered 13, after V lost 4 bases and J lost 7 bases. CDR3 in DNA: TGTGCCAGCAGCTCAACGGGACTACCCTCGAGTGAGCAGTACTTC. It encodes CASSSTGLPSSEQYF.

The chain links TRBV6-6 to TRBJ1-1; D call uncertain. This CDR3 is 14 amino acids long. Looked up from germline, CDR1 is MNHNY and CDR2 is SVGAGI (reference sequence). V gave up 0 bases and J gave up 6 bases, with 11 bases separating them. CDR3 nucleotides: TGTGCCAGCAGTTACTCGAATCTAATCCCTGAAGCTTTCTTT. Its translation: CASSYSNLIPEAFF.

The chain couples TRBV6-5 to TRBJ2-7; the match to TRBD2 covers 9 bases. The germline CDR1 and CDR2 sequences are MNHEY and SVGAGI. After removal of 4 bases from V and 3 bases from J, the junction contained 4 bases not matched to a gene. The CDR3 is made up of 14 amino acids. CDR3 coding DNA: TGTGCCAGCAGTTCGCTGCGGGAGGGCTACGAGCAGTACTTC. Protein: CASSSLREGYEQYF.

The genes are TRBV6-1 and TRBJ2-7, with TRBD1 identical over 7 bases. In germline, CDR1 is MNHNS, CDR2 SASEGT. The CDR3 runs to 14 residues. The J segment lost 1 base and the V segment lost 10 bases, leaving 10 bases of the junction unmatched. CDR3 sequence reads: CATRPPGQSYEQYF. CDR3 DNA: TGTGCCACCAGACCCCCGGGACAGTCCTACGAGCAGTACTTC.

The chain employs TRBV18 and TRBJ2-1; TRBD2 matches at 12 bases. The length of the CDR3 is 16 residues. The germline V gene has CDR1 KGHSH and CDR2 LQKENI. V dropped 0 bases and J dropped 6; count of bases not matched to a gene: 3. CDR3 DNA: TGTGCCAGCTCACCACCTCTAGCGGGAGGGGTCAATGAGCAGTTCTTC. This encodes CASSPPLAGGVNEQFF.

The V and J genes are TRBV5-1 and TRBJ2-5; D is possibly TRBD1 (5 bases). Germline V lookup: CDR1 SGHRS, CDR2 YFSETQ. The V end was cut by 0 bases, the J end by 10 bases, with 7 bases between. The CDR3 consists of 11 residues. The DNA of the CDR3 is TGCGCCAGCAGCTTGGAAGGGGTCCAGTACTTC. It yields the protein CASSLEGVQYF.